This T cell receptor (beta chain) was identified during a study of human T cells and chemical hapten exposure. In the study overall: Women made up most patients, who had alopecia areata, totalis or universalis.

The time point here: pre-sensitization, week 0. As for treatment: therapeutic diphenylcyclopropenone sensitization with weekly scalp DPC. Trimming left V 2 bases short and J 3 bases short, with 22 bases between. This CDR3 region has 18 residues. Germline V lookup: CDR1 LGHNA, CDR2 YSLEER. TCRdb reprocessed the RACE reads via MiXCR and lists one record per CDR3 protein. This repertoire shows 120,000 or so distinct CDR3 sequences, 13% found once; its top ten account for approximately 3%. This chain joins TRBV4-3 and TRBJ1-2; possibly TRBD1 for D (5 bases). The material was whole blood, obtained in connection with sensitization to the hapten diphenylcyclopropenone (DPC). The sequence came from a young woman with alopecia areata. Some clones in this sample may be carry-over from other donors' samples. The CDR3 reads CASSQRDGHPLYDYGYTF. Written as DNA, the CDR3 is TGCGCCAGCAGCCAACGGGACGGCCACCCCCTGTACGACTATGGCTACACCTTC.